The clone carrying this T cell receptor (beta chain) was picked up a small number of times. Its antigen remains unidentified. The sample comes from a study of response to subunit inactivated influenza vaccine. General study findings and limits: The authors suggested that every seasonal influenza vaccination recruits few new T cells.

TCRdb ran MiXCR on the RT-PCR reads and lists one entry per CDR3 protein. The sample comprises approximately 520,000 distinct CDR3 sequences, 25% of which are singletons, and approximately 2% rests with the top ten. CDR3 size: 16 residues. Between the trimmed V and J ends, which lost 3 bases and 4 bases, there was a span of 19 bases. Germline V CDR1 and CDR2: LGHNA, YNFKEQ. The genes are TRBV4-2 and TRBJ2-7; D might be TRBD2 (7 bases). The source is a man in his fifties or sixties who received an inactivated influenza vaccine. The source was CD4+ T cells sorted from PBMCs, collected more than 4 days after vaccination. CDR3 sequence (DNA): TGTGCCAGCAGCCAGGGGGGGCGAGGGGGAGAATACGAGCAGTACTTC. Its protein is CASSQGGRGGEYEQYF.